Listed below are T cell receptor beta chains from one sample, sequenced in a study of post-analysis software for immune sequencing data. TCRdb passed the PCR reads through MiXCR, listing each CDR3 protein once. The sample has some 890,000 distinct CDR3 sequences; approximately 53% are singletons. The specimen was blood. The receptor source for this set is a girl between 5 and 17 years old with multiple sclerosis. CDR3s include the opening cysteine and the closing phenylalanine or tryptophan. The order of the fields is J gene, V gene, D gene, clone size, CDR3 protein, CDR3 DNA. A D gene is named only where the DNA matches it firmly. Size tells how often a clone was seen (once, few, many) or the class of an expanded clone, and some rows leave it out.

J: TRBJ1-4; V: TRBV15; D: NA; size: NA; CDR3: CATSSLGGRLFF; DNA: TGTGCCACCAGCAGTCTTGGGGGAAGGCTGTTTTTT
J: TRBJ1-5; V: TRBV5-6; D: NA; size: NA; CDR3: CASRVHYSNQPQHF; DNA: TGTGCCAGCAGGGTCCACTATAGCAATCAGCCCCAGCATTTT
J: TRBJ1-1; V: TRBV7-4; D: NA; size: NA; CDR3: CASSLVRRGRRNTEAFF; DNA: TGTGCCAGCAGCTTAGTTCGCAGGGGAAGGAGGAACACTGAAGCTTTCTTT
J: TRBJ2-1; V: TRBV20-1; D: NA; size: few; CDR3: CSARARSVYNEQFF; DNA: TGCAGTGCTAGAGCTAGGTCCGTTTACAATGAGCAGTTCTTC
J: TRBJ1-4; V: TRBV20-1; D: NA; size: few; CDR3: CSARGGQAWEKLFF; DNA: TGCAGTGCTAGAGGCGGGCAGGCTTGGGAAAAACTGTTTTTT
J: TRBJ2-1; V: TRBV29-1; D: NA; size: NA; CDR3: CSVDRVHEQFF; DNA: TGCAGCGTTGATAGAGTGCATGAGCAGTTCTTC
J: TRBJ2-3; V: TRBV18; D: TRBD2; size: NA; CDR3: CASSPSSDSRLAGTTDTQYF; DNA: TGTGCCAGCTCACCATCTAGCGATTCGAGGCTAGCGGGCACCACAGATACGCAGTATTTT
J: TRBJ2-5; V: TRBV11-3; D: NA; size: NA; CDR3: CASSGGTQQETQYF; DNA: TGTGCCAGCAGTGGAGGGACTCAACAAGAGACCCAGTACTTC
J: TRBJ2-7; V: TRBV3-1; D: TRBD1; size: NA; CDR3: CASGQDGTGGREQYF; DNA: TGTGCCAGCGGCCAAGATGGAACAGGGGGCCGCGAGCAGTACTTC
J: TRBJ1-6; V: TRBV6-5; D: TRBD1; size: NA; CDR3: CASSQGQGGNSPLHF; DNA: TGTGCCAGCAGTCAGGGACAGGGGGGGAATTCACCCCTCCACTTT
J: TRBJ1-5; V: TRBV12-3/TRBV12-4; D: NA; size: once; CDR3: CASSLIGPSNQPQHF; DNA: TGTGCCAGCAGTTTAATAGGACCTAGCAATCAGCCCCAGCATTTT
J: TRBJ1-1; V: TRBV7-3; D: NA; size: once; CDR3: CASSLRPGGEAFF; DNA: TGTGCCAGCAGCTTAAGGCCCGGGGGTGAAGCTTTCTTT
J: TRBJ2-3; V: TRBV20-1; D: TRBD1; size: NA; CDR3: CSVRGRDRVADTQYF; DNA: TGCAGTGTAAGGGGGCGGGACAGGGTCGCAGATACGCAGTATTTT
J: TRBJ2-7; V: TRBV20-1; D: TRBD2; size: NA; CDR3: CSASGTSDSYEQYF; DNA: TGCAGTGCTAGTGGGACTAGCGACTCCTACGAGCAGTACTTC
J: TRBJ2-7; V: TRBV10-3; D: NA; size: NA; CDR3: CAITGTSRSGEQYF; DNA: TGTGCCATCACCGGGACCTCCCGGTCGGGGGAGCAGTACTTC
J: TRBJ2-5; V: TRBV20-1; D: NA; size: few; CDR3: CSASPTSRETQYF; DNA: TGCAGTGCCAGTCCCACTAGCCGGGAGACCCAGTACTTC
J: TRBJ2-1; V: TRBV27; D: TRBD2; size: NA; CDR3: CASSGRRETYNEQFF; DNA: TGTGCCAGCAGCGGTCGGCGGGAGACCTACAATGAGCAGTTCTTC
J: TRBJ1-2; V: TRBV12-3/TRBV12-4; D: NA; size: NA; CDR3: CASSLEGRRYGYTF; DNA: TGTGCCAGCAGTTTGGAGGGACGACGCTATGGCTACACCTTC